Each of the 18 T cell receptor beta chains below was sequenced from the same sample in a study of beta chain features in type 1 diabetes. Study-level findings and limits: Moderate yet significant TCRB CDR3 shortening was seen in Type 1 diabetes patients in all four CD4+ subsets.

These TCRs are of unknown antigen specificity. Isolated RNA was reverse transcribed in full, so expressed TCRB transcripts were sequenced. Sequenced by immunoSEQ multiplex PCR; TCRdb stores in-frame clones only, minus some. The sample gives approximately 170,000 clones, approximately 8.1% of which show up once; approximately 0.87% is in the top ten. Material: central memory CD4+ T cells from blood. These TCRs come from a woman in her forties with type 1 diabetes.

This clone was picked up a small number of times. This chain links TRBV6-5 with TRBJ2-5; D is unclear. Trimming left V 3 bases short and J 7 bases short, with 6 bases between. Germline values: CDR1 MNHEY, CDR2 SVGAGI. The CDR3 covers 11 residues. The CDR3 here is CASSYFGTQYF. The CDR3 DNA sequence: TGTGCCAGCAGTTATTTCGGGACCCAGTACTTC.

The rearrangement joins TRBV19 to TRBJ1-5; 7 nucleotides align to TRBD1. CDR3 size: 11 residues. V shed 6 bases and J 10 bases; nucleotides not matched to a gene: 3. CDR1 and CDR2 from the germline V gene are LNHDA and SQIVND (reference sequence). The CDR3 DNA follows: TGTGCCAGTAGCCGACAGGGCCCCCAGCATTTT. Translation gives CASSRQGPQHF. The full variable domain, its missing parts supplied by reference TRBV19 and TRBJ1-5, is DGGITQSPKYLFRKEGQNVTLSCEQNLNHDAMYWYRQDPGQGLRLIYYSQIVNDFQKGDIAEGYSVSREKKESFPLTVTSAQKNPTAFYLCASSRQGPQHFGDGTRLSIL.

This clone turned up a few times. V gene TRBV5-4 combines with J gene TRBJ1-1; 9 positions agree with TRBD1. There are 14 residues in the CDR3. Germline trimming cut 4 bases from V and 3 bases from J; bases unmatched to any gene: 4. Germline V gives CDR1 SGHNT, CDR2 YYREEE (reference sequence). CDR3 amino acids: CASSPGQGDTEAFF. The CDR3 coding sequence is TGTGCCAGCAGCCCGGGACAGGGCGACACTGAAGCTTTCTTT.

V usage is TRBV18 and J usage is TRBJ2-7; 9 bases align to TRBD1. J was trimmed by 0 bases and V by 6 bases; bases with no gene match: 6. This CDR3 region has 15 residues. In germline, CDR1 is KGHSH, CDR2 LQKENI. For the CDR3, the DNA is TGTGCCAGCTCTCACACAGGGGGCTACTCCTACGAGCAGTACTTC. Translation: CASSHTGGYSYEQYF. Together with reference TRBV18 and TRBJ2-7, the CDR3 gives the full variable domain: NAGVMQNPRHLVRRRGQEARLRCSPMKGHSHVYWYRQLPEEGLKFMVYLQKENIIDESGMPKERFSAEFPKEGPSILRIQQVVRGDSAAYFCASSHTGGYSYEQYFGPGTRLTVT.

This clone was counted between two and nine times. This chain joins TRBV28 and TRBJ2-3; 7 bases line up with TRBD1. The trim removed 6 bases at V and 0 bases at J, leaving 6 bases unmatched. The CDR3 length is 15 residues. CDR1 MDHEN and CDR2 SYDVKM come from the germline V gene. CDR3 nucleotide sequence: TGTGCCAGCAGGCTTCGGACAGGAAGCACAGATACGCAGTATTTT. It yields the protein CASRLRTGSTDTQYF.

In this sample, this clone turned up many times. CDR3 nucleotides: TGTGCCAGCAGCACAGGACAGGGCAGCTACACCTTC. Translating gives CASSTGQGSYTF. This chain uses TRBV21-1 with TRBJ1-2; the DNA was not used to check the table's D call, TRBD1. TRBV21-1 is designated a pseudogene. The CDR3 contains 12 residues.

The chain combines TRBV11-2 with TRBJ2-7, with D possibly matching TRBD2 (6 bases). CDR3 length: 14 amino acids. The germline gives CDR1 SGHAT, CDR2 FQNNGV. The germline V and J ends were trimmed by 3 bases and 3 bases, with 12 bases remaining between them. DNA for the CDR3: TGTGCCAGCAGCTTGGGGGGTAGGGGCTACGAGCAGTACTTC. Protein product: CASSLGGRGYEQYF.

The table lists this clone with a few counts. The V gene is TRBV4-2, the J gene TRBJ2-1; 8 bases agree with TRBD2. The CDR3 consists of 12 residues. V was clipped by 2 bases and J by 10 bases; unmatched bases: 1. CDR1 and CDR2 from the germline V gene are LGHNA and YNFKEQ. This CDR3 reads CASSQRGGEQFF. The CDR3 region has the DNA TGTGCCAGCAGCCAACGGGGGGGCGAGCAGTTCTTC.

This clone came up a few times. The genes are TRBV19 and TRBJ2-3; weak D call: TRBD2 (6 bases). This CDR3 region has 14 residues. The V gene lost 8 bases and the J gene lost 2 bases, with 14 bases spanning the gap. CDR1 is LNHDA, CDR2 SQIVND, per germline (reference sequence). The chain's CDR3 is CASGRSSLTDTQYF. The CDR3 nucleotides are TGTGCCAGTGGGAGGTCGTCCCTCACAGATACGCAGTATTTT.

This clone was detected only a few times. The rearrangement links TRBV21-1 to TRBJ2-7; the listed D gene, TRBD2, was not tested against the DNA. TRBV21-1 is reported as a pseudogene. CDR3 length: 16 amino acids. This chain's CDR3 is CASCSRRGNSSYEQYF. CDR3 DNA sequence: TGTGCCAGCTGCTCTCGGCGGGGCAATAGCTCCTACGAGCAGTACTTC.

The chain employs TRBV27 and TRBJ1-2, with TRBD1 identical over 7 bases. The length of the CDR3 is 14 residues. Germline values: CDR1 MNHEY, CDR2 SMNVEV (reference sequence). V trimming: 4 bases; J trimming: 6 bases; junction bases outside the gene matches: 8. The DNA for the CDR3 is TGTGCCAGCAGTTCAACCTCGACAGGGAATGGCTACACCTTC. This codes for CASSSTSTGNGYTF.

This clone appeared many times. The chain is built from TRBV2 and TRBJ2-6; TRBD2 is a possible D gene (5 bases). Germline CDR1 reads SNHLY; CDR2 reads FYNNEI. V lost 10 bases to trimming and J lost 3 bases, with 13 bases between them. The CDR3 extends over 14 amino acids. The CDR3 spells CATSRENGANVLTF. The CDR3 DNA reads TGTGCCACCTCGAGGGAGAATGGGGCCAACGTCCTGACTTTC.

The CDR3: CASSVRGDSDEQYF. The CDR3 region has the DNA TGTGCCAGCAGTGTGCGGGGGGATTCCGACGAGCAGTACTTC. The chain recombines TRBV6-1 with TRBJ2-7, with 8 bases aligning to TRBD2. CDR3 length equals 14 residues. J was trimmed by 5 bases and V by 4 bases; bases with no gene match: 7. Per germline, CDR1 MNHNS and CDR2 SASEGT.

V usage is TRBV28 and J usage is TRBJ1-2; 7 nucleotides match TRBD1. V trimming: 8 bases; J trimming: 2 bases; junction bases outside the gene matches: 11. CDR1 MDHEN and CDR2 SYDVKM come from the germline V gene. The CDR3 is 15 residues long. CDR3 DNA sequence: TGTGCCAGCGAAGACGACAGGGCGTGGAACTATGGCTACACCTTC. Its translation: CASEDDRAWNYGYTF.

This clone was picked up a small number of times. This chain connects TRBV7-2 to TRBJ2-1; 10 nucleotides align to TRBD2. Germline assignment: CDR1 SGHTA and CDR2 FQGNSA. The J segment lost 9 bases and the V segment lost 2 bases, leaving 4 bases of the junction unmatched. This CDR3 has 14 residues. The DNA of the CDR3 is TGTGCCAGCAGCTTAACTAGCGGGGTCGGTGAGCAGTTCTTC. Protein sequence: CASSLTSGVGEQFF.

This chain uses TRBV9 with TRBJ2-1; TRBD2 might be the D (5 bases). The CDR3 length is 14 residues. The germline CDR1 and CDR2 sequences are SGDLS and YYNGEE. The V end lost 4 bases, the J end lost 4 bases, and 12 bases lay between the germline ends. CDR3 sequence reads: CASSIGLQYNEQFF. The CDR3 nucleotides read TGTGCCAGCAGCATCGGACTCCAATACAATGAGCAGTTCTTC.

The V call is TRBV2, the J call TRBJ2-1; D perhaps matches TRBD1 (6 bases). Trimming left V 8 bases short and J 4 bases short, with 12 bases between. The length of the CDR3 is 13 residues. Germline assignment: CDR1 SNHLY and CDR2 FYNNEI. The CDR3 region has the DNA TGTGCCAGCTGGGCGGACAGTTACAATGAGCAGTTCTTC. This gives the protein CASWADSYNEQFF.

There are many counts of this clone. The genes are TRBV29-1 and TRBJ2-7, with 8 bases lining up with TRBD1. The germline CDR1 and CDR2 sequences are SQVTM and ANQGSEA. The CDR3 loop spans 14 amino acids. After removal of 5 bases from V and 4 bases from J, the junction contained 10 bases not matched to a gene. CDR3 sequence (DNA): TGCAGCGTTTACGCGGGACAGGTAGTATACGAGCAGTACTTC. Its protein is CSVYAGQVVYEQYF.